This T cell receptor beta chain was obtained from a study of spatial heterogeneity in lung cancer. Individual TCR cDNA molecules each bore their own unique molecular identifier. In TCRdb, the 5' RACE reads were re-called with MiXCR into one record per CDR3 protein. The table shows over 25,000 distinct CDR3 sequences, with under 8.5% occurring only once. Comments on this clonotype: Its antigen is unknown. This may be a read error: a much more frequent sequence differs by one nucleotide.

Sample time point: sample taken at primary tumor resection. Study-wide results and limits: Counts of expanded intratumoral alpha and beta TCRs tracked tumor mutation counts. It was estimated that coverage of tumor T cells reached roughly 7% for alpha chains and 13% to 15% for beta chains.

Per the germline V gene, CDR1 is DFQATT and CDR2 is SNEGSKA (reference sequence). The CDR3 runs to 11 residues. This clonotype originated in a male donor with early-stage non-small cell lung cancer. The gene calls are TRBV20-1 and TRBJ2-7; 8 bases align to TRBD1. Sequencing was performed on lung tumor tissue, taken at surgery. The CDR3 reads CSVGQGLEQCF. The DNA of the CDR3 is TGCAGTGTCGGACAGGGACTCGAGCAGTGCTTC.